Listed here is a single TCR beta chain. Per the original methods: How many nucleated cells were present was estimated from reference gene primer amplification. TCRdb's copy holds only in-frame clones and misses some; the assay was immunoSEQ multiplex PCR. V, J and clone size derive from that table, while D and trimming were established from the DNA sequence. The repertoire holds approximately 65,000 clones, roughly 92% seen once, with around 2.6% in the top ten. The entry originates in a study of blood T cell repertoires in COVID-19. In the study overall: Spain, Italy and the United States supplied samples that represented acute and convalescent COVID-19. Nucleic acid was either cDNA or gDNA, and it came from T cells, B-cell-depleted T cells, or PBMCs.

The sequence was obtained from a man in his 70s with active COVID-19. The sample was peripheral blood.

The CDR3 nucleotides read TGTGCCAGCAGCCCACGGGGGACAGGGGAAAATGAGCAGTTCTTC. Translated: CASSPRGTGENEQFF. V and J are TRBV11-3 and TRBJ2-1; TRBD1 aligns across 10 bases. The CDR3 covers 15 residues. With 5 bases clipped from V and 7 bases from J, the junction kept 8 bases outside the gene matches. Germline V gene sequence: CDR1 SGHNT, CDR2 YENEEA.